Below are 7 T cell receptor beta chains sequenced from a single sample in a study of CD8+CD57+ T cells in acquired aplastic anemia (dated by TCRdb to 2016 to 2019). Flow cytometry had shown CD8+CD57+ cell expansion in the patients selected for sequencing. The run used an Illumina HiSeq 2000. TCR beta VDJ combination and CDR3 sequence profiling used genomic DNA as the template. Through fastp at Q25 and MiXCR, TCRdb rebuilt clones from the public reads, retaining in-frame beta chains. Rows are unified per CDR3 protein, each entry keeping the most common DNA and genes. The sample table shows around 180,000 distinct CDR3 sequences, and about 44% are seen once. The leading ten clones occupy over 10% of the sample. Sequenced: sorted CD4+, CD8+, or CD8+CD57+ T cells (not recorded which) from PBMCs. The receptors were sampled from a human donor with aplastic anemia.

This clonotype was counted many times. The chain recombines TRBV9 with TRBJ2-1; tentative D call: TRBD1 (7 bases). Germline-derived CDR1 and CDR2 are SGDLS and YYNGEE. V shed 0 bases and J shed 9 bases, with 19 bases lying between them. The CDR3 sequence is 16 residues long. CDR3 sequence: CASSVAQERQGGEQFF. DNA of the CDR3: TGTGCCAGCAGCGTAGCTCAGGAGCGTCAGGGGGGTGAGCAGTTCTTC.

The chain carries TRBV7-9 and TRBJ2-7; D not resolved. V was shortened by 8 bases and J by 2 bases, with 10 bases between the two germline ends. This CDR3 has 12 amino acids. CDR1 and CDR2 from the germline V gene are SEHNR and FQNEAQ (reference sequence). The CDR3 here is CASYAQPYEQYF. The CDR3 DNA sequence: TGTGCCAGCTACGCTCAACCCTACGAGCAGTACTTC. The full variable domain, in which reference TRBV7-9 and TRBJ2-7 provide the parts outside the CDR3, is DTGVSQNPRHKITKRGQNVTFRCDPISEHNRLYWYRQTLGQGPEFLTYFQNEAQLEKSRLLSDRFSAERPKGSFSTLEIQRTEQGDSAMYLCASYAQPYEQYFGPGTRLTVT.

The rearrangement joins TRBV3-1 to TRBJ1-1; D is possibly TRBD1 (5 bases). The length of the CDR3 is 16 residues. Trimming took off 4 bases at V and 0 bases at J, with 15 bases between the two ends. CDR1 is LGHDT, CDR2 YNNKEL, per germline (reference sequence). DNA for the CDR3: TGTGCCAGCAGCCCCAATCAGGGTCAGATGAACACTGAAGCTTTCTTT. It yields the protein CASSPNQGQMNTEAFF. Together with reference TRBV3-1 and TRBJ1-1, the CDR3 gives the full variable domain: DTAVSQTPKYLVTQMGNDKSIKCEQNLGHDTMYWYKQDSKKFLKIMFSYNNKELIINETVPNRFSPKSPDKAHLNLHINSLELGDSAVYFCASSPNQGQMNTEAFFGQGTRLTVV.

This clonotype occurred a few times. The chain links TRBV6-5 to TRBJ2-7; D is undetermined. Germline V gene lookup returns CDR1 MNHEY and CDR2 SVGAGI. Trimming pared 2 bases from V and 4 bases from J, leaving 6 bases between. CDR3 length: 12 amino acids. As DNA, the CDR3 is TGTGCCAGCAGTTACCCCGGATACGAGCAGTACTTC. Residues: CASSYPGYEQYF.

The rearrangement uses TRBV2 and TRBJ2-7; TRBD2 might be the D (5 bases). The CDR3 extends over 13 amino acids. Germline V lookup: CDR1 SNHLY, CDR2 FYNNEI. The V end was cut by 6 bases, the J end by 7 bases, with 16 bases between. The DNA for the CDR3 is TGTGCCAGCAGGGTGGAGGTTTGGGAGGAGCAGTACTTC. Translating it yields CASRVEVWEEQYF.

This clonotype was seen repeatedly, ten times or more. This chain joins TRBV29-1 and TRBJ2-5; D unresolved. V lost 0 bases, J lost 5 bases, and 7 bases lay in between. Germline CDR1 and CDR2: SQVTM and ANQGSEA. The CDR3 contains 12 residues. The CDR3 nucleotides are TGCAGCGTTGAAGACGGATCCGAGACCCAGTACTTC. Translation gives CSVEDGSETQYF. Looking up the rest from reference TRBV29-1 and TRBJ2-5 gives the full variable domain: SAVISQKPSRDICQRGTSLTIQCQVDSQVTMMFWYRQQPGQSLTLIATANQGSEATYESGFVIDKFPISRPNLTFSTLTVSNMSPEDSSIYLCSVEDGSETQYFGPGTRLLVL.

The chain uses TRBV20-1 and TRBJ2-7; 13 nucleotides match TRBD2. Trimming removed 3 bases from V and 2 bases from J; junction bases left unmatched: 4. The CDR3 is 15 residues long. The V gene's germline CDR1 is DFQATT and CDR2 SNEGSKA (reference sequence). The CDR3: CSARLGTSGTYEQYF. CDR3 nucleotide sequence: TGCAGTGCTAGGCTAGGGACTAGCGGGACCTACGAGCAGTACTTC.